A single sample gave rise to the 16 T cell receptor beta chains below, sequenced in a study of blood T cell repertoires in COVID-19. The assay was immunoSEQ multiplex PCR, and TCRdb's table has in-frame clones only and misses some. The top ten hold 7% to 10% of the sample, which has about 190,000 clones, about 84% seen once. Material for sequencing was PBMCs or T cells enriched from blood (not recorded which). Every receptor here comes from a woman younger than 45 who had recovered from COVID-19.

The chain carries TRBV5-8 and TRBJ2-5, with TRBD2 identical over 8 bases. Per germline, CDR1 SGHTS and CDR2 YDEGEE. This CDR3 region has 14 residues. V was clipped by 1 base and J by 5 bases; unmatched bases: 4. This CDR3 is CASSLTSGRETQYF. The CDR3 nucleotides are TGTGCCAGCAGCTTGACTAGCGGACGGGAGACCCAGTACTTC.

V and J are TRBV6-5 and TRBJ2-5; 14 bases align to TRBD2. There are 15 residues in the CDR3. Unmatched junction bases numbered 5, after V lost 6 bases and J lost 5 bases. The germline V gene has CDR1 MNHEY and CDR2 SVGAGI. CDR3 nucleotide sequence: TGTGCCAGCAGAAGACTAGCGGGAGGGCATGAGACCCAGTACTTC. Translating gives CASRRLAGGHETQYF.

This clone was counted a single time. The chain has TRBV27 and TRBJ1-6, with D perhaps TRBD1 (6 bases). The CDR3 spans 16 residues. Trimming removed 2 bases from V and 7 bases from J, with 15 bases in between. From germline, CDR1 is MNHEY and CDR2 SMNVEV (reference sequence). The CDR3 region has the DNA TGTGCCAGCAGTTTACTCCTGGACAGTCAAAATTCACCCCTCCACTTT. It yields the protein CASSLLLDSQNSPLHF.

The chain carries TRBV3-1 (or the pseudogene TRBV3-2) and TRBJ2-1; 7 nucleotides match TRBD2. CDR3 length equals 16 residues. Germline V gene lookup returns CDR1 LGHDT and CDR2 YNNKEL (reference sequence). V lost 4 bases and J lost 1; bases outside the gene matches: 7. CDR3 in amino acids: CASSRRGSISYNEQFF. CDR3 nucleotide sequence: TGTGCCAGCAGCCGGCGCGGGAGTATATCCTACAATGAGCAGTTCTTC.

V gene TRBV5-4 combines with J gene TRBJ2-3; TRBD1 aligns across 9 bases. Trimming cost V 4 bases and J 2 bases; bases outside gene matches: 11. The germline CDR1 and CDR2 sequences are SGHNT and YYREEE (reference sequence). The CDR3 covers 17 residues. The CDR3 sequence: CASSQLQGAPPTDTQYF. The CDR3 DNA sequence: TGTGCCAGCAGCCAATTACAGGGGGCGCCCCCCACAGATACGCAGTATTTT.

The chain employs TRBV11-2 and TRBJ1-1; D is unclear. This CDR3 spans 12 amino acids. From germline, CDR1 is SGHAT and CDR2 FQNNGV. V was pared by 3 bases and J by 6 bases, with 8 bases between. CDR3 in DNA: TGTGCCAGCAGCTTGAGGTTCGCTGAAGCTTTCTTT. Translation: CASSLRFAEAFF.

CDR3 region: CASSLFPTRRVNDNEKLFF. The DNA of the CDR3 is TGTGCCAGCAGCTTGTTCCCGACTAGGAGGGTCAACGATAATGAAAAACTGTTTTTT. The chain joins TRBV5-5 to TRBJ1-4; D is unclear. The CDR3 is made up of 19 amino acids. Trimming shortened V by 1 base and J by 4 bases, and 23 bases separated the two germline ends. Germline assignment: CDR1 SGHKS and CDR2 YYEKEE (reference sequence). Using reference TRBV5-5 and TRBJ1-4 for the parts outside the CDR3, the full variable domain is DAGVTQSPTHLIKTRGQQVTLRCSPISGHKSVSWYQQVLGQGPQFIFQYYEKEERGRGNFPDRFSARQFPNYSSELNVNALLLGDSALYLCASSLFPTRRVNDNEKLFFGSGTQLSVL.

The CDR3 region is CASSNRTGVGYTF. CDR3 bases: TGTGCCAGCAGTAACCGGACAGGGGTCGGCTACACCTTC. V usage is TRBV12-3 or TRBV12-4 and J usage is TRBJ1-2; 9 nucleotides line up with TRBD1. V gave up 5 bases and J gave up 8 bases; unmatched junction bases: 6. The CDR3 has 13 amino acids.

This clone was counted a few times. For the CDR3, the DNA is TGTGCCAGCAGCCAGCTGCCGGGACAGAACAATCAGCCCCAGCATTTT. It codes for CASSQLPGQNNQPQHF. The J gene is TRBJ1-5, the V gene TRBV5-5; 7 bases agree with TRBD1. The CDR3 is made up of 16 amino acids. Germline trimming cut 4 bases from V and 3 bases from J; bases unmatched to any gene: 10. The germline V gene encodes CDR1 SGHKS and CDR2 YYEKEE (reference sequence).

This clone has a handful of counts. The chain links TRBV15 to TRBJ2-1; 7 nucleotides agree with TRBD2. The CDR3 totals 17 residues. V dropped 0 bases and J dropped 6; count of bases not matched to a gene: 11. Germline assignment: CDR1 LNHNV and CDR2 YYDKDF (reference sequence). The CDR3 reads CATSREVLREILNEQFF. The DNA of the CDR3 is TGTGCCACCAGCAGAGAGGTATTGCGGGAGATACTCAATGAGCAGTTCTTC.

The chain couples TRBV6-2 or TRBV6-3 to TRBJ2-1, with TRBD1 as a possible D gene (5 bases). CDR3 length: 13 residues. Germline V gene lookup returns CDR1 MNHEY and CDR2 SVGEGT. Trimming removed 5 bases from V and 6 bases from J, with 11 bases in between. CDR3: CASSTLTVNEQFF. CDR3 sequence (DNA): TGTGCCAGCAGTACCCTGACAGTCAATGAGCAGTTCTTC.

V and J are TRBV29-1 and TRBJ2-3; 7 positions agree with TRBD1. Per the germline V gene, CDR1 is SQVTM and CDR2 is ANQGSEA. The CDR3 covers 14 residues. V gave up 4 bases and J gave up 0 bases; unmatched junction bases: 4. CDR3 bases: TGCAGCGTTGGTAGGGACAGAAGCACAGATACGCAGTATTTT. Translated: CSVGRDRSTDTQYF.

The chain carries TRBV7-3 and TRBJ2-2; D remains unclear. The CDR3 consists of 14 residues. Germline CDR1 is SGHTA and CDR2 is FQGTGA. Trimming cost V 5 bases and J 3 bases, with 10 bases left between them. The CDR3 spells CASSLVVDTGELFF. CDR3 nucleotides: TGTGCCAGCAGCCTTGTAGTCGACACCGGGGAGCTGTTTTTT.

This clone was picked up one time. The chain uses TRBV13 and TRBJ1-1, with 7 bases matching TRBD1. Per germline, CDR1 PRHDT and CDR2 FYEKMQ (reference sequence). The CDR3 runs to 13 residues. V was pared by 3 bases and J by 7 bases, with 5 bases of the junction left unmatched. CDR3 residues: CASSFTGEGEAFF. The CDR3, as DNA: TGTGCCAGCAGCTTCACAGGGGAAGGTGAAGCTTTCTTT.

This chain joins TRBV28 and TRBJ2-7; no clear D. V was shortened by 1 base and J by 9 bases, with 10 bases between the two germline ends. The germline gives CDR1 MDHEN, CDR2 SYDVKM. CDR3 length equals 12 residues. The CDR3 DNA reads as TGTGCCAGCAGTTTATACAACCTTGGGCAGTACTTC. This sequence encodes CASSLYNLGQYF. Using reference TRBV28 and TRBJ2-7 for the parts outside the CDR3, the full variable domain is DVKVTQSSRYLVKRTGEKVFLECVQDMDHENMFWYRQDPGLGLRLIYFSYDVKMKEKGDIPEGYSVSREKKERFSLILESASTNQTSMYLCASSLYNLGQYFGPGTRLTVT.

The chain is built from TRBV28 and TRBJ1-5; tentatively, D is TRBD1 (5 bases). The CDR3 runs to 14 residues. Trimming left V 4 bases short and J 9 bases short, with 16 bases between. Germline-derived CDR1 and CDR2 are MDHEN and SYDVKM. The CDR3 nucleotides are TGTGCCAGCAGTTCACCCAGGGCGGGGCGGCCCCAGCATTTT. Protein: CASSSPRAGRPQHF. Drawing the rest from reference TRBV28 and TRBJ1-5, the complete variable domain is DVKVTQSSRYLVKRTGEKVFLECVQDMDHENMFWYRQDPGLGLRLIYFSYDVKMKEKGDIPEGYSVSREKKERFSLILESASTNQTSMYLCASSSPRAGRPQHFGDGTRLSIL.